This T cell receptor beta chain was observed in a study of T-cell memory formation after mild COVID-19. Study overall: The two donors had largely donor-specific TCR clusters. Whole-study results and caveats: Later expanders leaned CD4+, whereas day 15 to 85 contracting clones were balanced CD4/CD8. Memory cells collected pre-infection included some clones that later responded, suggesting cross-reactive memory joined.

The CDR3 is 13 amino acids. V was clipped by 0 bases and J by 7 bases, with 10 bases between them. The germline V gene has CDR1 LNHNV and CDR2 YYDKDF (reference sequence). Libraries for TCRalpha and TCRbeta carried sample barcodes and unique molecular identifiers via 5'RACE. TCRdb recomputed calls from the 5' RACE reads with MiXCR, one row per CDR3 protein. The table records fewer than 300,000 distinct CDR3 sequences, 16% of them present only once. This clonotype occurred once. The antigen remains unidentified. The J gene is TRBJ2-7, the V gene TRBV15; D call uncertain. Sequenced sample: PBMCs or a T cell subset sorted from them (not recorded which). The TCR comes from a man aged 18 to 29 who had mild COVID-19 (a few samples of this study predate the infection). Cell type and time point are not known. The CDR3, as DNA: TGTGCCACCAGCAGAGATGGGCCCCGAGAGCAGTACTTC. This encodes CATSRDGPREQYF.